This is a list of T cell receptor beta chains from one sample in a study of CD8+CD57+ T cells in acquired aplastic anemia. TCRdb re-analysed the reads in MiXCR, keeping a single row per CDR3 protein. Here the sample spans around 170,000 distinct CDR3 sequences, around 60% being singletons. Sequencing input: sorted CD4+, CD8+, or CD8+CD57+ T cells (not recorded which) from PBMCs. These receptors all come from a human donor in good health. Each CDR3 is given without its conserved first and last residue. The order of the fields is V gene, clone size, J gene, CDR3 protein. Clone sizes are given selectively: once, few, many, or a class where the clone is expanded.

V: TRBV7-2; size: NA; J: TRBJ2-7; CDR3: ASSHLGLAGYNEQY
V: TRBV20-1; size: few; J: TRBJ1-5; CDR3: SASEDEVNQPQH
V: TRBV29-1; size: many; J: TRBJ1-1; CDR3: SVSTGLNTEAF
V: TRBV2; size: once; J: TRBJ1-3; CDR3: ASSHITQGISGNTIY
V: TRBV20-1; size: NA; J: TRBJ1-5; CDR3: SARALWGSNQPQH
V: TRBV20-1; size: NA; J: TRBJ1-1; CDR3: SANRFMNTEAF
V: TRBV6-6; size: many; J: TRBJ2-7; CDR3: ASSYAVAGGRLYEQY
V: TRBV19; size: many; J: TRBJ1-1; CDR3: ASSRTAQAEAF
V: TRBV25-1; size: NA; J: TRBJ1-4; CDR3: ASSTELTEKPF
V: TRBV6-9; size: NA; J: TRBJ2-7; CDR3: ASSGDRTTYEQY
V: TRBV7-6; size: NA; J: TRBJ1-1; CDR3: ASRGHRNTEAF
V: TRBV2; size: NA; J: TRBJ2-1; CDR3: ASSVMYEQF
V: TRBV20-1; size: NA; J: TRBJ2-6; CDR3: SARDDSSGANVLT
V: TRBV7-9; size: NA; J: TRBJ1-5; CDR3: ASSLGRGGDQPQH
V: TRBV6-4; size: NA; J: TRBJ2-1; CDR3: ASSDGTGGDEQF
V: TRBV24-1; size: NA; J: TRBJ2-7; CDR3: ATSTGYEQY
V: TRBV9; size: NA; J: TRBJ2-2; CDR3: ASSESISNTGELF
V: TRBV20-1; size: NA; J: TRBJ1-5; CDR3: SARDRGRNQPQH
V: TRBV7-6; size: NA; J: TRBJ2-7; CDR3: ASSRGQGAYEQY
V: TRBV6-1; size: NA; J: TRBJ1-4; CDR3: ASSEALGHPNEKLF
V: TRBV5-1; size: NA; J: TRBJ1-6; CDR3: ASSFDRTNSPLH
V: TRBV7-9; size: once; J: TRBJ2-7; CDR3: ASSNRASYEQY
V: TRBV25-1; size: once; J: TRBJ2-7; CDR3: ANSAATGTGSYEQY
V: TRBV12-3/TRBV12-4; size: few; J: TRBJ2-7; CDR3: ASSSDRPLYEQY
V: TRBV19; size: once; J: TRBJ2-7; CDR3: ASSTEASLNYEQY
V: TRBV19; size: NA; J: TRBJ1-6; CDR3: ASSAGQGTPLH
V: TRBV9; size: once; J: TRBJ1-5; CDR3: ASSVAGEQPQH